The T cell receptor beta chain described here comes from a study of T cells in Graves' hyperthyroidism and ophthalmopathy. Study context: Any treatment followed the collection of peripheral blood at initial diagnosis.

Study-wide results and limits: A 13 V-J model separated ophthalmopathy from stable hyperthyroidism. Blood samples included most of the expanded thyroid clonotypes exceeding 0.001.

The V gene's germline CDR1 is SGDLS and CDR2 YYNGEE. CDR3 length equals 12 residues. Deletions cut 4 bases from V and 3 bases from J, with 4 bases between. In this sample, this clonotype turned up a few times. Its antigen is not known. Possible read error: a much larger clone is one base away. Extraction of PBMCs used 7.5 to 10 ml of fresh peripheral blood. Authors of the study amplified TCR beta CDR3 regions from RNA transcripts. A first-round RT-PCR of the TCR CDR3 used the HTBI primer set. TCRdb used MiXCR to reprocess the multiplex PCR reads, holding one entry per CDR3 protein. The sample has about 550,000 distinct CDR3 sequences, around 20% seen once.

The sample taken for sequencing was blood. This chain connects TRBV9 to TRBJ2-2; D gene unclear. This TCR came from a man aged 18-30 years with Graves' hyperthyroidism. The CDR3 nucleotides are TGTGCCAGCAGCCGACACACCGGGGAGCTGTTTTTT. It yields the protein CASSRHTGELFF.